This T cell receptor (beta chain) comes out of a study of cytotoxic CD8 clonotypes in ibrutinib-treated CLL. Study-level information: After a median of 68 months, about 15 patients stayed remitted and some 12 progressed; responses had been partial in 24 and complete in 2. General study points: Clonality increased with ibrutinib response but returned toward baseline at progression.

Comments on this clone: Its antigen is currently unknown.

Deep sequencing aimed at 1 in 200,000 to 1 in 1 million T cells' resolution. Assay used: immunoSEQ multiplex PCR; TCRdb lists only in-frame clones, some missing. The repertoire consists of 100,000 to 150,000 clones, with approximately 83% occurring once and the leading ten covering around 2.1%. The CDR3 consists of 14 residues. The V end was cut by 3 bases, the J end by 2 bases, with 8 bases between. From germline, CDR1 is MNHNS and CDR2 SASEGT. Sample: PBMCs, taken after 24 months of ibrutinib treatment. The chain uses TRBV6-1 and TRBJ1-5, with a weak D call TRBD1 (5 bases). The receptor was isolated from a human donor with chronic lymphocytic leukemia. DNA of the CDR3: TGTGCCAGCAGTGATTTCAGGGGCAATCAGCCCCAGCATTTT. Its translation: CASSDFRGNQPQHF.